These 20 T cell receptor beta chains share one sample of origin, sequenced in a study of spatial heterogeneity in lung cancer. Time point: sample taken at primary tumor resection. For these TCRs, the target antigens are not known. Via MiXCR, TCRdb re-called the 5' RACE reads, giving one row per CDR3 protein. The data contain about 6,900 distinct CDR3 sequences, more than 10% of them seen just once; the ten biggest clones take up 22%. Study conclusions and caveats: Tumors with more nonsynonymous mutations had more expanded intratumoral alpha and beta TCRs.

The sequences come from lung tumor tissue, collected at surgery. These receptors were obtained from a male donor with early-stage non-small cell lung cancer.

This clonotype was counted many times. The V call is TRBV6-1, the J call TRBJ2-1; TRBD1 might be the D (6 bases). Germline V lookup: CDR1 MNHNS, CDR2 SASEGT. Trimming shortened V by 8 bases and J by 6 bases, and 14 bases separated the two germline ends. The CDR3 length is 13 residues. CDR3 residues: CASDWPRGNEQFF. The DNA of the CDR3 is TGTGCCAGCGACTGGCCCAGGGGCAATGAGCAGTTCTTC.

This clonotype was seen many times. The gene calls are TRBV6-2 or TRBV6-3 and TRBJ2-7; the D gene could be TRBD1 or TRBD2 (5 bases each). Germline V gives CDR1 MNHEY, CDR2 SVGEGT. The CDR3 length is 15 residues. V was cut by 7 bases and J by 4 bases, with 20 bases left in between. Here the CDR3 DNA reads TGTGCCAGCAACACCGGGACCCGATGGAGATACGAGCAGTACTTC. Its translation is CASNTGTRWRYEQYF.

This clonotype was counted many times. This chain connects TRBV5-6 to TRBJ2-1; D might be TRBD2 (6 bases). The CDR3 totals 12 residues. V was pared by 0 bases and J by 9 bases, with 7 bases between. The germline gives CDR1 SGHDT, CDR2 YYEEEE. The DNA for the CDR3 is TGTGCCAGCAGCTTGGAGGAGGGTGAGCAGTTCTTC. It codes for CASSLEEGEQFF.

The sample holds many counts of this clonotype. This rearrangement joins TRBV7-2 to TRBJ1-2; TRBD1 agrees at 7 bases. Germline V CDR1 and CDR2: SGHTA, FQGNSA. J was trimmed by 1 base and V by 5 bases; bases with no gene match: 1. This CDR3 contains 13 residues. This chain's CDR3 is CASSRDSNYGYTF. CDR3 DNA: TGTGCCAGCAGCCGGGACAGTAACTATGGCTACACCTTC.

By sample share, this clonotype is medium-sized (0.01 to 0.1%). V is TRBV20-1 and J is TRBJ2-1; D not resolved. The CDR3 loop spans 13 amino acids. Germline values: CDR1 DFQATT, CDR2 SNEGSKA (reference sequence). The ends were cut back, 0 bases at V and 8 bases at J, with 11 bases in the middle. CDR3 sequence (DNA): TGCAGTGCTAGAGATACCAGTCGGCATGAGCAGTTCTTC. Residues: CSARDTSRHEQFF.

This clonotype occurred many times. The chain is built from TRBV4-1 and TRBJ2-1; perhaps TRBD2 as D (5 bases). Between the trimmed V and J ends, which lost 1 base and 3 bases, there was a span of 19 bases. Germline CDR1 and CDR2: MGHRA and YSYEKL. The CDR3 totals 18 residues. The CDR3 bases are TGCGCCAGCAGCCAAGGACGCAGCCGGCTAGCCATCTACAATGAGCAGTTCTTC. Translating gives CASSQGRSRLAIYNEQFF.

This clonotype is large (0.1 to 1%). The chain uses TRBV19 and TRBJ2-2, with 9 bases lining up with TRBD1. The germline V gene encodes CDR1 LNHDA and CDR2 SQIVND (reference sequence). The CDR3 covers 16 residues. V lost 7 bases, J lost 5 bases, and 11 bases stayed unmatched. The CDR3 DNA reads TGTGCCAGTACCCCAACGGACAGGGGAAGGACCGGGGAGCTGTTTTTT. It yields the protein CASTPTDRGRTGELFF.

This clonotype occurred many times. The V call is TRBV3-1, the J call TRBJ1-2; D remains ambiguous. From germline, CDR1 is LGHDT and CDR2 YNNKEL (reference sequence). Trimming pared 5 bases from V and 7 bases from J, leaving 11 bases between. CDR3 length equals 12 residues. Here the CDR3 reads CASSTGDFGYTF. The CDR3 DNA is TGTGCCAGCAGCACCGGGGATTTTGGCTACACCTTC.

This clonotype has just one count. The rearrangement uses TRBV12-3 or TRBV12-4 and TRBJ2-5; tentatively, D is TRBD1 or TRBD2 (5 bases each). V shed 3 bases and J shed 0 bases, with 8 bases lying between them. The CDR3 is 14 residues long. CDR3 in DNA: TGTGCCAGCAGTTTTAGGGGACACCAAGAGACCCAGTACTTC. It specifies CASSFRGHQETQYF.

Ten or more counts support this clonotype. J is TRBJ2-3 and V is TRBV6-2 or TRBV6-3; D is undetermined. Trimming shortened V by 0 bases and J by 4 bases, and 5 bases separated the two germline ends. The CDR3 extends over 13 amino acids. Germline loops: CDR1 MNHEY, CDR2 SVGEGT. The CDR3 here is CASSYSNPDTQYF. The CDR3 DNA is TGTGCCAGCAGTTACTCGAATCCAGATACGCAGTATTTT.

At least ten counts were recorded for this clonotype. The CDR3 sequence: CASSRGTAYNEQFF. CDR3 coding DNA: TGTGCCAGCAGCCGGGGGACGGCCTACAATGAGCAGTTCTTC. The chain uses TRBV7-9 and TRBJ2-1; D perhaps matches TRBD2 (6 bases). V was cut by 5 bases and J by 2 bases, with 10 bases left in between. Germline CDR1 and CDR2: SEHNR and FQNEAQ (reference sequence). There are 14 residues in the CDR3.

By sample share, this clonotype is medium-sized (0.01 to 0.1%). The rearrangement links TRBV6-5 to TRBJ2-1; TRBD2 agrees at 11 bases. Per the germline V gene, CDR1 is MNHEY and CDR2 is SVGAGI. Trimming cost V 6 bases and J 4 bases; bases outside gene matches: 8. This CDR3 comprises 16 residues. The CDR3 sequence: CASRALAGGGYNEQFF. Here the CDR3 DNA reads TGTGCCAGCAGGGCCCTAGCGGGAGGAGGATACAATGAGCAGTTCTTC.

This clonotype was recorded at least ten times. This chain joins TRBV20-1 and TRBJ2-5; 7 positions agree with TRBD2. Germline CDR1 and CDR2: DFQATT and SNEGSKA (reference sequence). The CDR3 consists of 12 residues. The trim removed 3 bases at V and 12 bases at J, leaving 10 bases unmatched. The CDR3 is CSASGGGGGKYF. The CDR3 DNA sequence: TGCAGTGCTAGTGGGGGGGGAGGAGGAAAGTACTTC.

In this sample, this clonotype turned up many times. The V gene is TRBV12-3 or TRBV12-4, the J gene TRBJ2-7; 10 bases map to TRBD2. V lost 5 bases to trimming and J lost 2 bases; unmatched junction nucleotides: 9. This CDR3 region has 16 residues. Here the CDR3 reads CASSNLEREGPYEQYF. The CDR3 DNA reads TGTGCCAGCAGTAATCTAGAGCGGGAGGGCCCCTACGAGCAGTACTTC.

This clonotype was counted at least ten times. The chain links TRBV7-2 to TRBJ1-2, with unresolved D. Looked up from germline, CDR1 is SGHTA and CDR2 is FQGNSA. This CDR3 region has 12 residues. The V and J ends lost 5 bases and 4 bases respectively, with 8 bases between them. CDR3: CASSPGSYGYTF. DNA for the CDR3: TGTGCCAGCAGCCCCGGAAGCTATGGCTACACCTTC.

This clonotype was detected ten times or more. The rearrangement uses TRBV20-1 and TRBJ1-2; tentative D call: TRBD1 (5 bases). Germline-derived CDR1 and CDR2 are DFQATT and SNEGSKA (reference sequence). The CDR3 length is 11 residues. Trimming removed 5 bases from V and 7 bases from J, with 11 bases in between. CDR3 DNA sequence: TGCAGTGCTGATTCTCAGGGTGGCTACACCTTC. Protein product: CSADSQGGYTF.

DNA of the CDR3: TGTGCCAGCAGTTTAGGGGCTAGCGGGAGGGCAGATACGCAGTATTTT. This gives the protein CASSLGASGRADTQYF. The V gene is TRBV27, the J gene TRBJ2-3, with TRBD2 identical over 12 bases. V lost 2 bases to trimming and J lost 4 bases; unmatched junction nucleotides: 4. The CDR3 sequence is 16 residues long. Germline-derived CDR1 and CDR2 are MNHEY and SMNVEV (reference sequence).

This chain joins TRBV29-1 and TRBJ2-2; D uncertain. Looked up from germline, CDR1 is SQVTM and CDR2 is ANQGSEA. This CDR3 is 11 amino acids long. V was shortened by 8 bases and J by 2 bases, with 6 bases between the two germline ends. DNA of the CDR3: TGCAGCAGCCCAAACACCGGGGAGCTGTTTTTT. Translation: CSSPNTGELFF.

This clonotype rates as medium-sized (0.01 to 0.1%). V usage is TRBV20-1 and J usage is TRBJ2-1; the D gene could be TRBD1 or TRBD2 (5 bases each). V lost 0 bases and J 4 bases, leaving 10 bases between the germline ends. Germline values: CDR1 DFQATT, CDR2 SNEGSKA (reference sequence). The CDR3 has 14 amino acids. In DNA form, the CDR3 reads TGCAGTGCTAGAGAAAGGGACGCGTACAATGAGCAGTTCTTC. Translation gives CSARERDAYNEQFF.

This clonotype turned up a few times. The V and J genes are TRBV7-9 and TRBJ2-2; 11 nucleotides line up with TRBD2. CDR3 length equals 17 residues. V shed 5 bases and J 6 bases; nucleotides not matched to a gene: 11. Germline V gene lookup returns CDR1 SEHNR and CDR2 FQNEAQ (reference sequence). The CDR3 loop reads CASSHSRTSGFAGELFF. DNA of the CDR3: TGTGCCAGCAGCCACTCTCGGACTAGCGGGTTCGCCGGGGAGCTGTTTTTT.